Listed here are 25 T cell receptor beta chains from one sample, sequenced in a study of read filtering for tumor transcriptome and immune sequencing. Molecular barcoded adaptors covering alpha/delta and beta/gamma chains were used on 400 ng RNA. TCRdb processed the reads anew with MiXCR; each CDR3 protein has one entry. Among around 130,000 distinct CDR3 sequences, over 10% were seen once, and the ten largest hold approximately 11%. Source material: a population of CD138-negative cells sorted from bone marrow. Receptor source: a donor at least 40 years old with multiple myeloma.

This clonotype was counted ten times or more. CDR3 amino acids: CASSNPRGQGPGELFF. The CDR3 bases are TGTGCCAGCAGCAATCCACGTGGACAGGGCCCCGGGGAGCTGTTTTTT. The chain is built from TRBV7-2 and TRBJ2-2; 8 nucleotides line up with TRBD1. Germline loops: CDR1 SGHTA, CDR2 FQGNSA. The length of the CDR3 is 16 residues. V lost 5 bases, J lost 6 bases, and 11 bases stayed unmatched.

There are many counts of this clonotype. The chain has TRBV20-1 and TRBJ2-5, with 15 positions matching TRBD2. The V gene's germline CDR1 is DFQATT and CDR2 SNEGSKA (reference sequence). V dropped 6 bases and J dropped 4; count of bases not matched to a gene: 9. CDR3 size: 16 residues. The CDR3 DNA follows: TGCAGTGCAACCCGGACTAGCGGGGGGGATGCAGAGACCCAGTACTTC. Its protein product is CSATRTSGGDAETQYF.

This clonotype was seen repeatedly, ten times or more. The chain recombines TRBV5-6 with TRBJ2-1; D perhaps matches TRBD1 (6 bases). The germline V gene encodes CDR1 SGHDT and CDR2 YYEEEE. The CDR3 covers 15 residues. V was pared by 4 bases and J by 0 bases, with 11 bases between. The CDR3 nucleotides are TGTGCCAGCAGCCGAGACAGGAGCTCCTACAATGAGCAGTTCTTC. It is translated as CASSRDRSSYNEQFF.

For this clonotype: The CDR3 ends on some other residue instead of the conserved phenylalanine or tryptophan, so this is likely a read error. This rearrangement joins TRBV10-3 to TRBJ2-5; D is unresolved. The length of the CDR3 is 16 residues. Between the trimmed V and J ends, which lost 2 bases and 3 bases, there was a span of 16 bases. From germline, CDR1 is ENHRY and CDR2 SYGVKD. CDR3 sequence (DNA): TGTGCCATCAGTGAGGCTTCTAAAAGTCTGAAAGAGACCCAGTACTCC. Its protein product is CAISEASKSLKETQYS.

The V and J genes are TRBV19 and TRBJ1-5; D possibly corresponds to TRBD1 (6 bases). Trimming took off 4 bases at V and 2 bases at J, with 12 bases between the two ends. The CDR3 totals 15 residues. From germline, CDR1 is LNHDA and CDR2 SQIVND (reference sequence). Here the CDR3 DNA reads TGTGCCAGTAGTACCACAGGGTTGGGCAATCAGCCCCAGCATTTT. Its protein product is CASSTTGLGNQPQHF.

The rearrangement joins TRBV5-5 to TRBJ2-2; 9 bases map to TRBD1. The CDR3 is made up of 18 amino acids. Per the germline V gene, CDR1 is SGHKS and CDR2 is YYEKEE (reference sequence). Unmatched junction bases numbered 12, after V lost 0 bases and J lost 6 bases. The CDR3 protein is CASSLGLRDRVSAGELFF. The CDR3 DNA is TGTGCCAGCAGCTTGGGACTTCGGGACAGGGTGTCGGCCGGGGAGCTGTTTTTT.

This clonotype has ten or more counts. V is TRBV5-1 and J is TRBJ1-2; TRBD1 is a possible D gene (5 bases). This CDR3 has 15 residues. Looked up from germline, CDR1 is SGHRS and CDR2 is YFSETQ. With 0 bases removed from V and 3 bases from J, the gap between germline ends came to 12 bases. CDR3 DNA: TGCGCCAGCAGCTTGGATCCAGGGACGGACTATGGCTACACCTTC. This sequence encodes CASSLDPGTDYGYTF.

This clonotype was picked up many times. The chain has TRBV27 and TRBJ1-1, with no clear D. The length of the CDR3 is 13 residues. In germline, CDR1 is MNHEY, CDR2 SMNVEV (reference sequence). Trimming removed 5 bases from V and 5 bases from J, with 12 bases in between. CDR3 DNA: TGTGCCAGCAGTAGCGGGGATCGAACTGAAGCTTTCTTT. Amino acid sequence: CASSSGDRTEAFF.

This clonotype was detected a few times. The chain carries TRBV3-1 and TRBJ2-7; 10 bases agree with TRBD2. J lost 4 bases, V lost 5 bases, and 8 bases had no gene match. From germline, CDR1 is LGHDT and CDR2 YNNKEL (reference sequence). This CDR3 region has 15 residues. The CDR3 coding sequence is TGTGCCAGCAGCTCTAGCGGGAGCGCACATTACGAGCAGTACTTC. Its translation is CASSSSGSAHYEQYF.

This clonotype was picked up many times. The V call is TRBV20-1, the J call TRBJ2-3; 9 bases line up with TRBD2. Germline CDR1 is DFQATT and CDR2 is SNEGSKA (reference sequence). The CDR3 is made up of 15 amino acids. V shed 4 bases and J 7 bases; nucleotides not matched to a gene: 12. The DNA of the CDR3 is TGCAGTGCTATCCCGGGGACTAGCTTCGGAAATACGCAGTATTTT. Translation: CSAIPGTSFGNTQYF.

A remark on this clonotype: A much larger clone lies one base from this, so it may be a read error. The chain employs TRBV7-2 and TRBJ2-1; 7 nucleotides line up with TRBD1. V lost 2 bases to trimming and J lost 8 bases; unmatched junction nucleotides: 12. CDR1 and CDR2 from the germline V gene are SGHTA and FQGNSA. The CDR3 is 16 amino acids. The CDR3 bases are TGTGCCAGCAGCTTAAGGTCGGGACAGACCGTCGATGAGCAGTTCTTC. Translated, it gives CASSLRSGQTVDEQFF. Variable domain in full (rest from reference TRBV7-2 and TRBJ2-1): GAGVSQSPSNKVTEKGKDVELRCDPISGHTALYWYRQSLGQGLEFLIYFQGNSAPDKSGLPSDRFSAERTGGSVSTLTIQRTQQEDSAVYLCASSLRSGQTVDEQFFGPGTRLTVL.

This clonotype was recorded at least ten times. This rearrangement joins TRBV7-3 to TRBJ1-1; D perhaps matches TRBD1 (5 bases). V lost 6 bases and J 0 bases, leaving 8 bases between the germline ends. Germline V gene sequence: CDR1 SGHTA, CDR2 FQGTGA. The CDR3 is made up of 13 amino acids. CDR3 in amino acids: CASSLQVNTEAFF. The CDR3 DNA reads TGTGCCAGCAGTTTACAGGTGAACACTGAAGCTTTCTTT.

This clonotype was seen more than once but under ten times. With a much larger clone just one base away, this may be a read error. The chain couples TRBV5-1 to TRBJ2-7; tentative D call: TRBD2 (5 bases). This CDR3 contains 12 residues. Deletions cut 5 bases from V and 5 bases from J, with 11 bases between. The germline gives CDR1 SGHRS, CDR2 YFSETQ. CDR3 bases: TGCGCCAGCAGGAAGACGGAGGACGAGCAGTACTTC. This translates into CASRKTEDEQYF.

This clonotype was recorded at least ten times. J is TRBJ1-1 and V is TRBV29-1, with D maybe TRBD1 (6 bases). CDR1 and CDR2 (germline): SQVTM, ANQGSEA. V was pared by 6 bases and J by 2 bases, with 19 bases between. The CDR3 loop spans 15 amino acids. The CDR3 here is CSVSTGTTSNTEAFF. CDR3 DNA sequence: TGCAGCGTCTCTACGGGGACAACATCAAACACTGAAGCTTTCTTT.

This clonotype was recorded at least ten times. This sequence joins TRBV7-8 and TRBJ2-1; TRBD2 agrees at 15 bases. The germline gives CDR1 SGHVS, CDR2 FQNEAQ. The CDR3 sequence is 18 residues long. With 3 bases clipped from V and 0 bases from J, the junction kept 3 bases outside the gene matches. CDR3 sequence (DNA): TGTGCCAGCAGCTTCGGACTAGCGGGAGGGCTCTCCTACAATGAGCAGTTCTTC. Translation: CASSFGLAGGLSYNEQFF.

Many counts were recorded for this clonotype. The chain employs TRBV20-1 and TRBJ2-1, with 8 bases matching TRBD2. CDR3 length: 15 residues. From germline, CDR1 is DFQATT and CDR2 SNEGSKA (reference sequence). Trimming cost V 1 base and J 7 bases; bases outside gene matches: 9. DNA of the CDR3: TGCAGTGCTAGAGGGGGTAGCGGGGACGGGAATGAGCAGTTCTTC. Amino acid sequence: CSARGGSGDGNEQFF.

This clonotype was observed many times. The V call is TRBV29-1, the J call TRBJ2-2; D remains ambiguous. V dropped 0 bases and J dropped 6 bases, with 11 bases sitting between them. The CDR3 totals 14 residues. The germline V gene has CDR1 SQVTM and CDR2 ANQGSEA. The CDR3 here is CSVEERSGPGELFF. The CDR3 coding sequence is TGCAGCGTTGAAGAAAGATCAGGACCCGGGGAGCTGTTTTTT.

This clonotype showed up many times. The CDR3 is CSASQVLNTEAFF. The CDR3 DNA reads TGCAGTGCTTCACAAGTCCTGAACACTGAAGCTTTCTTT. The rearrangement joins TRBV20-1 to TRBJ1-1; D is uncertain. Germline CDR1 DFQATT, CDR2 SNEGSKA (reference sequence). The CDR3 consists of 13 residues. V lost 5 bases to trimming and J lost 0 bases, with 10 bases between them.

Note on this clonotype: Just one base apart from a much larger clone, this may be a read error. V and J are TRBV7-9 and TRBJ1-1; D might be TRBD1 (5 bases). Looked up from germline, CDR1 is SEHNR and CDR2 is FQNEAQ (reference sequence). The CDR3 is made up of 15 amino acids. The CDR3 region is CASNLAGRMNTEAFF. The CDR3 DNA reads TGTGCCAGCAACTTAGCGGGGCGGATGAACACTGAAGCTTTCTTT. The full variable domain, its missing parts supplied by reference TRBV7-9 and TRBJ1-1, is DTGVSQNPRHKITKRGQNVTFRCDPISEHNRLYWYRQTLGQGPEFLTYFQNEAQLEKSRLLSDRFSAERPKGSFSTLEIQRTEQGDSAMYLCASNLAGRMNTEAFFGQGTRLTVV.

This clonotype was picked up many times. The chain employs TRBV5-1 and TRBJ1-1; D not resolved. The CDR3 contains 13 residues. The V end lost 4 bases, the J end lost 1 base, and 8 bases lay between the germline ends. Per the germline V gene, CDR1 is SGHRS and CDR2 is YFSETQ. CDR3 sequence (DNA): TGCGCCAGCAGCAACACCGGGAACACTGAAGCTTTCTTT. Its protein product is CASSNTGNTEAFF.

This clonotype was seen a few times. The chain is built from TRBV12-3 or TRBV12-4 and TRBJ2-6; D uncertain. This CDR3 has 13 residues. Trimming removed 8 bases from V and 4 bases from J, with 9 bases in between. In DNA, the CDR3 is TGTGCCAGCGCAGGAGAAGGGGCCAACGTCCTGACTTTC. This codes for CASAGEGANVLTF.

The sample holds many counts of this clonotype. This chain connects TRBV29-1 to TRBJ1-4, with D perhaps TRBD1 (5 bases). Germline V CDR1 and CDR2: SQVTM, ANQGSEA. This CDR3 contains 14 residues. V was trimmed by 4 bases and J by 7 bases, leaving 16 bases between them. The CDR3 loop is CSVGGPGAGEKLFF. DNA for the CDR3: TGCAGCGTTGGAGGACCCGGGGCTGGTGAAAAACTGTTTTTT.

This chain connects TRBV3-1 to TRBJ1-6; D ambiguous. Germline V gene lookup returns CDR1 LGHDT and CDR2 YNNKEL (reference sequence). With 0 bases removed from V and 0 bases from J, the gap between germline ends came to 6 bases. CDR3 length equals 16 residues. For the CDR3, the DNA is TGTGCCAGCAGCCAAGAGGCCAGCTCCTATAATTCACCCCTCCACTTT. It specifies CASSQEASSYNSPLHF.

Notes on this clonotype: This may come from a read error, since a much larger clone is one base off. V and J are TRBV5-5 and TRBJ1-4; possible D gene TRBD1, 5 bases. The V gene's germline CDR1 is SGHKS and CDR2 YYEKEE (reference sequence). The CDR3 length is 15 residues. CDR3 bases: TGTGCCAGCAGCTTGGCAACAGGCTTTAATGAAAAACTGTTGTTT. Amino acids: CASSLATGFNEKLLF.

There are many counts of this clonotype. Here the CDR3 reads CASSAQGRAYEQYF. DNA of the CDR3: TGCGCCAGCAGCGCACAGGGTAGAGCCTACGAGCAGTACTTC. The rearrangement links TRBV5-1 to TRBJ2-7, with D perhaps matching TRBD1 (6 bases). Trimming stripped 4 bases from V and 2 bases from J, with 13 bases between. The CDR3 sequence is 14 residues long. Germline V gene sequence: CDR1 SGHRS, CDR2 YFSETQ.